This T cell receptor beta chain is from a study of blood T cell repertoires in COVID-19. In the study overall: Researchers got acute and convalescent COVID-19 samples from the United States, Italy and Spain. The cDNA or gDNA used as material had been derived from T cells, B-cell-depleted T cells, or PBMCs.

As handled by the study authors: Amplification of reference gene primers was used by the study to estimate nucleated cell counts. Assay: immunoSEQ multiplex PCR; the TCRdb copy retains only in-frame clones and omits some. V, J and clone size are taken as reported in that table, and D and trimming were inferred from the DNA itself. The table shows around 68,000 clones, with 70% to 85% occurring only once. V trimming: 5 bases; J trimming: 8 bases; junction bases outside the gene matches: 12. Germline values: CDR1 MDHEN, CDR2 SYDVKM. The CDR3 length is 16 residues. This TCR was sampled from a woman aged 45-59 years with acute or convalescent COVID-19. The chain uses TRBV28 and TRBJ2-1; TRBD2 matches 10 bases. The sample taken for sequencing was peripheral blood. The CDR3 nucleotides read TGTGCCAGCAGTGGGGGGACGGACCTAGCGGGAGATGAGCAGTTCTTC. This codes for CASSGGTDLAGDEQFF.